This T cell receptor (beta chain) was profiled in a study of cytomegalovirus exposure and HLA in healthy donors (dated by TCRdb to 2016 to 2017). About the full investigation: According to an earlier analysis of 450 to 650 of the donors, about 170 million T cells yielded some 110 million unique TCR beta sequences and more than 250 Gb of sequence data. A handful of DR-DQ haplotypes were handled as single units for association and clustering because linkage in the cohort was strong. To study patterns of TCR occurrence, a later analysis re-analyzed previously published TCR beta repertoires from under 750 donors and added high-resolution HLA genotyping. Roughly 300 gigabases of sequencing data and tens of millions of unique TCR sequences were included in an early release covering about 620 HLA-typed donors. In the later analysis, no new phenotypic data were used to find candidate immune exposures; instead, reliance was placed on TCR beta sequences and their occurrence across donors. High-throughput TCR immunosequencing, statistical association of individual TCRs with disease status, and machine learning were combined to predict cytomegalovirus infection status. Of the 300 to 450 genotyped donors, approximately 82% fell in the genetic ancestry cluster associated with self-reported Caucasian donors. Typing coverage varied by locus: about 629-640 donors for A, B, C, DRB1 and DQB1; roughly 520 for DQA1; about 590 for DPA1; roughly 450 for DPB1. Donor age, sex, ethnicity and CMV serostatus were compiled alongside the repertoire data. The study profiled the T cell repertoires of hundreds of subjects by immunosequencing and related them to cytomegalovirus serostatus. All discovery cohort repertoires had been generated using a single sequencing platform. A later genetic analysis used genome-wide SNP genotypes for about 65% of the roughly 670 donors, treating that subset as a discovery cohort. The study was designed to test whether signatures of past pathogen exposure could be identified by cataloging public T cell receptors. A separate validation cohort of 90 to 150 different subjects was used in addition to the roughly 670-subject first cohort. Across approximately 420 genotyped donors of the cohort, an average of roughly 230,000 unique TCR beta nucleotide sequences per donor were sequenced, and roughly 20% of those sequences were non-productive. An earlier analysis of several hundred of the donors applied high-throughput TCR beta sequencing to assess whether each TCR beta V gene segment acted as functional or pseudogenic. Both class I and class II loci were covered by HLA typing, at four-digit resolution. Points the paper makes about the study in general: Approximately 16 rarely observed V segments, including chromosome 9 orphons, were excluded from the earlier analysis of several hundred of the donors because counts were too low. A later analysis found that most CMV-associated TCR beta chains appeared HLA-restricted, with HLA associations seemingly driven largely by CMV exposure. For the cohort, immune exposure information was limited to CMV serostatus. In a later analysis, TCR association rates were found to vary across HLA loci, with the most associated TCRs seen for DRB1 alleles and the fewest for HLA-C alleles. The authors suggested that the approach could potentially be extended to other disease states and immunological phenotypes. Some IMGT-functional V segments, including TRBV6-2 and TRBV6-3, could not be distinguished by the 87-base-pair reads and were therefore excluded. Linkage disequilibrium might explain the correlated functional status among segregating V segments, but an unknown experimental factor could not be excluded. Three of the identified cytomegalovirus-associated TCR beta chains were confirmed in vitro to be specific for cytomegalovirus antigens. HLA typing was unavailable for some donors at each locus, so association tests used only the typed subset. At a false discovery rate of 0.05, a later analysis linked around 17,000 TCR beta sequences to specific HLA alleles. The presence/absence analyses assumed that sequencing depth was roughly uniform across donors, and that assumption may not be true. Only TCR beta chains were sequenced in this cohort, and the absence of alpha or paired-chain data limited detectable features. The sequencing pipeline was judged likely to have produced a cluster of highly shared sequence variants as a technical artifact. In a later analysis, several top co-occurrence clusters were reported to appear linked to parvovirus B19, influenza, CMV and Epstein-Barr virus. An earlier analysis of 450 to 750 of the donors showed that most TCR beta V segments appeared in productive rearrangements either about 87% or about 30% of the time, which broadly matched IMGT annotations. A total of 150 or so TCR beta chains were listed by the study as associated with cytomegalovirus. Across donors, most TCR sequences were observed very rarely, whereas some public TCRs were present in many individuals. A further reported finding was that TCR beta sequences accurately predicted the HLA-A and HLA-B alleles for most subjects in the first cohort. In a later analysis, HLA-associated TCR beta chains showed more clonal expansion and lower generation probabilities than non-associated chains that were equally common. A later genetic analysis associated a missense DCLRE1C variant with V-gene and J-gene trimming of TCR beta chains, and an independent cohort replicated the association. Assigning TCR associations to individual alleles was difficult when HLA alleles, especially DR and DQ, strongly co-occurred. Compared with the 666-donor mean, donors in an Asian-associated ancestry cluster had fewer N-insertions in productive TCRs, according to a later genetic analysis. Cytomegalovirus status was reported to be diagnosed by the classifier with high specificity and sensitivity in both the original and validation cohorts.

Libraries were built with the immunoSEQ multiplex PCR assay. For the multiplex PCR, a mixture combining 60 forward primers for TCR Vbeta segments and 13 reverse primers for TCR Jbeta segments was used. A multiplex PCR assay on genomic DNA amplified the CDR3 region of rearranged TCR beta genes. The amplified TCR beta libraries were sequenced on the Illumina HiSeq System as 87-base-pair reads. The study's own analysis went as follows. In a later analysis, tens of millions of unique TCR beta chains were counted across the 500 to 850 repertoires, and roughly 10 million of these chains were shared by at least two donors. To remove PCR and sequencing errors, raw reads were error-corrected and collapsed into unique sequences using a nearest-neighbor algorithm that merged closely related sequences. Alignment of CDR3 sequences to IMGT reference sequences was used to assign V, D and J gene segments. For a sequence to be retained, a match of at least six nucleotides to both a V gene segment and a J gene segment was required. A rearrangement was called productive if the CDR3 had no stop codons and remained in frame with V and J, and every other rearrangement was called non-productive. CDR3 was defined by IMGT convention, running from the second conserved V-encoded cysteine to the conserved J-encoded phenylalanine. The earlier analysis of more than 450 of the donors excluded sequences that lacked an unambiguous match to a single V gene segment. An earlier analysis of approximately 590 of the donors classified V segments as functional when productive rearrangements were above 56.7% and as segregating when the standard deviation between donors was above 5%. To diagnose cytomegalovirus status from the catalog of TCR beta chain sequences, a statistical classification framework was built. In a later analysis, V and J genes were assigned by comparing TCR nucleotide sequences against IMGT/GENE-DB human TR gene sequences. A later analysis assigned CDR3 sequences and most-parsimonious VDJ recombination scenarios with the TCRdist pipeline. In a later analysis, each TCR beta chain was defined by its CDR3 amino acid sequence together with its V-gene family, and reads without a unique V-gene family were excluded. As a way to deal with suspected cross-contamination and a sequencing artifact, a later analysis dropped hundreds of nucleotide sequences that were highly shared and had low generation probability. For each public chain, a later analysis derived a clonal expansion index from normalized ranks of inferred template counts within each repertoire. In a later analysis, generation probabilities were computed with a VDJ recombination model fitted to out-of-frame rearrangements, and the resulting probabilities were checked against IGoR. Hypergeometric tests were used in a later analysis to score TCR-TCR, TCR-HLA and TCR-CMV co-occurrence, with a repertoire-size bias correction applied to the TCR pairs. A later analysis estimated false discovery rates by permuting HLA or CMV assignments 20 times. A later analysis grouped co-occurring TCRs with DBSCAN, adding TCRdist sequence similarity when clustering within HLA-allele-positive subsets. For co-occurrence clustering, repertoires with fewer than 30,000 or more than 120,000 public chains were excluded, along with several repertoires with anomalous nucleotide sharing. TCRdb's version of the immuneACCESS table is confined to in-frame rearrangements and falls short of the full clone set. An unresolved V gene accounts for under half of the shortfall where checked; the remainder is of unknown origin. The V and J calls and clone size come from that table; D and trimming were worked out from the DNA. In this sample the table shows 200,000 to 250,000 clones, 82% of which occur a single time. The leading ten clones occupy 5% to 6.5% of the sample.

In total, 500 to 700 healthy bone marrow donors made up the cohort. At the time of sampling, every cohort member was nominally healthy, though immune exposures that went unrecorded were likely present. The donor tested CMV seropositive, placing the donor among the approximately 290 seropositive members of the cohort. Each donor provided a peripheral blood sample, and peripheral blood mononuclear cells were used for TCR beta sequencing. Genomic DNA extraction from the blood cell samples was performed with the Qiagen DNeasy Blood Extraction Kit. The CDR3, from cysteine to phenylalanine, totals 9 residues. CDR3 DNA is the only sequence kept; it has 27 bases, read in frame from the first base. Note on this clone: This receptor's antigen is unknown. Qualities for individual bases were not recorded, and no much larger clone is one base off.

The V gene is TRBV23-1 and the J gene is TRBJ2-7, with no D gene named confidently. TRBV23-1 is designated an ORF whose function remains uncertain. This clonotype was obtained from a woman aged 40 to 50 in good health and CMV-seropositive. The sample was PBMCs. Here the CDR3 is given as CANSYEQYF. The bases read TGCGCGAACTCGTACGAGCAGTACTTC.